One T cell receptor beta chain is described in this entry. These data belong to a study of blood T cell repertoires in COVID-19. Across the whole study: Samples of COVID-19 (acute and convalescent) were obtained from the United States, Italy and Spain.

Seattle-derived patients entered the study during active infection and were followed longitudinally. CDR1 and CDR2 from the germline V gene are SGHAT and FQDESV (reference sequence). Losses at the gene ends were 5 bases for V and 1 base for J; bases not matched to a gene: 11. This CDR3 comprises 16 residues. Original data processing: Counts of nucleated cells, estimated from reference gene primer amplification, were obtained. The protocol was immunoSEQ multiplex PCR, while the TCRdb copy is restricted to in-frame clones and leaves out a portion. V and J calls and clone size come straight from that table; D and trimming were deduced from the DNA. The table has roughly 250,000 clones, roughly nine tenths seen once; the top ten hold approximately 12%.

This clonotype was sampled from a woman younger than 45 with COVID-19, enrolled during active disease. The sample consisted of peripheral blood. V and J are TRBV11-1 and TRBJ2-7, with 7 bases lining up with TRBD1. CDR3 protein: CASSPVARTGSYEQYF. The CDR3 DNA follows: TGTGCCAGCAGCCCCGTAGCCCGGACAGGATCCTACGAGCAGTACTTC.